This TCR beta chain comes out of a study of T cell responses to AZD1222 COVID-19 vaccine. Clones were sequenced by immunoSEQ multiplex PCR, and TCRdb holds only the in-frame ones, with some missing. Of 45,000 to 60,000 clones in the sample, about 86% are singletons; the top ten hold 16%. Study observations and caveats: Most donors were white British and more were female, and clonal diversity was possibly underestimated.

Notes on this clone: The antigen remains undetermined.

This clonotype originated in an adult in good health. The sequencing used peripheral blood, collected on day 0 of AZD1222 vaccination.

CDR3 in DNA: TGCGCCAGCAGCCTATATGACAGTCAGCCCCAGCATTTT. As protein: CASSLYDSQPQHF. The chain joins TRBV4-1 to TRBJ1-5; D might be TRBD1 (5 bases). There are 13 residues in the CDR3. The V and J ends lost 4 bases and 6 bases respectively, with 10 bases between them. Germline V gene data show CDR1 as MGHRA and CDR2 as YSYEKL.